Each of the 8 T cell receptor beta chains below was sequenced from the same sample in a study. TCRdb ran MiXCR on the 5' RACE reads and lists one entry per CDR3 protein. Among about 5,200 distinct CDR3 sequences listed, about two thirds were seen once. Sequenced: naive CD4+ T cells sorted from blood. Subset denoted: naive CD4+ T cells, CD4+CD45RA+CD25-. The receptor set was obtained from a female donor with breast cancer.

This chain links TRBV27 with TRBJ1-4; TRBD1 aligns across 8 bases. The length of the CDR3 is 15 residues. Trimming removed 4 bases from V and 6 bases from J; junction bases left unmatched: 7. Germline V gene data show CDR1 as MNHEY and CDR2 as SMNVEV (reference sequence). The CDR3 protein is CASSSSGTGYEKLFF. In nucleotides, the CDR3 is TGTGCCAGCAGTTCTTCCGGGACAGGTTATGAAAAACTGTTTTTT.

This chain's CDR3 is CASSQQAVPYEQYF. Written as DNA, the CDR3 is TGTGCCAGCAGCCAGCAAGCGGTCCCCTACGAGCAGTACTTC. This sequence joins TRBV3-1 and TRBJ2-7, with a possible D match to TRBD2 (5 bases). V was clipped by 3 bases and J by 2 bases, with 11 bases between them. In germline, CDR1 is LGHDT, CDR2 YNNKEL (reference sequence). The CDR3 is 14 amino acids.

With respect to this clonotype: The junction does not match germline at one end; this may be a read error. The chain has TRBV6-5 and TRBJ2-3, with 8 bases lining up with TRBD1. CDR3 length: 15 residues. Germline-derived CDR1 and CDR2 are MNHEY and SVGAGI. The CDR3 protein is CASSVRGLRGDTRYF. For the CDR3, the DNA is TGTGCCAGCAGTGTCAGGGGGCTTCGAGGAGATACGCGGTATTTT.

A few counts support this clonotype. The rearrangement links TRBV5-1 to TRBJ2-1; 8 bases agree with TRBD1. Looked up from germline, CDR1 is SGHRS and CDR2 is YFSETQ. The CDR3 is 16 residues long. Trimming at V came to 4 bases and at J to 7 bases, leaving 13 bases not matched to a gene. The CDR3, as DNA: TGCGCCAGCAGCCAACGCCAGACAGGGGTGGGGAATGAGCAGTTCTTC. Protein sequence: CASSQRQTGVGNEQFF.

This clonotype has only a few counts. The chain couples TRBV6-5 to TRBJ2-1; D is unresolved. The CDR3 spans 13 residues. Germline CDR1 and CDR2: MNHEY and SVGAGI. The ends were cut back, 2 bases at V and 4 bases at J, with 6 bases in the middle. The CDR3 nucleotides read TGTGCCAGCAGTTACGGGATGTACAATGAGCAGTTCTTC. This translates into CASSYGMYNEQFF.

The chain couples TRBV5-1 to TRBJ1-1; D gene unclear. Germline loops: CDR1 SGHRS, CDR2 YFSETQ. The CDR3 sequence is 14 residues long. Trimming stripped 0 bases from V and 6 bases from J, with 12 bases between. The CDR3 loop is CASSLAVGNSEAFF. In DNA form, the CDR3 reads TGCGCCAGCAGCTTGGCCGTGGGCAATTCTGAAGCTTTCTTT.

Points on this clonotype: One junction end does not reproduce the germline sequence, and a read error may be involved. The chain uses TRBV6-7 and TRBJ2-7, with D perhaps TRBD2 (5 bases). TRBV6-7 is marked as an open reading frame, function uncertain. This CDR3 has 13 amino acids. The CDR3 sequence is CASSYTLSGSHGF. In DNA, the CDR3 is TGTGCCAGCAGTTACACCCTATCGGGGTCTCATGGCTTC.

The chain couples TRBV3-1 to TRBJ2-1; 7 nucleotides match TRBD2. Germline CDR1 and CDR2: LGHDT and YNNKEL (reference sequence). This CDR3 region has 17 residues. With 0 bases clipped from V and 13 bases from J, the junction kept 18 bases outside the gene matches. The CDR3 loop reads CASSQEGGSSGDGEQFF. The CDR3 nucleotides read TGTGCCAGCAGCCAAGAGGGTGGTTCGAGCGGGGACGGTGAACAGTTCTTC.